This TCR beta chain was documented in a study of CD8 T cells in ankylosing spondylitis (dated by TCRdb to about 2017). Background for the entire study: T cell receptor beta repertoires were profiled in healthy donors and ankylosing spondylitis patients so that disease-linked TCR variants could be found. The full study cohort comprised about 24 ankylosing spondylitis patients and around 100 healthy donors. Peripheral blood samples were taken, and synovial fluid was additionally collected from ankylosing spondylitis patients. Overall study outcomes, separate from this receptor: Some motif variants had previously been reported in the synovial fluid and blood of reactive arthritis patients, which suggests shared mechanisms of disease initiation. The disease-linked clones had a CD8+ phenotype and were found at relatively low frequencies in peripheral blood. According to the report, matched synovial fluid samples from ankylosing spondylitis patients were significantly enriched for the disease-linked clones. A TCR beta motif made up of fewer than 10 highly homologous amino acid variants appeared to be characteristic of blood from ankylosing spondylitis patients.

This clonotype was picked up a small number of times. Which antigen it targets is not known. It has no much larger one-base neighbor in the sample; base qualities were not kept. The instrument was an Illumina HiSeq 2500. Quantitative 5'-RACE with molecular barcodes was the method used to prepare the TCR beta libraries. Under the source paper's analysis protocol: A new computational method based on a probabilistic model of VDJ rearrangement was used to identify disease-linked TCR variants. Through fastp at Q25 and MiXCR, TCRdb rebuilt clones from the public reads, retaining in-frame beta chains. Rows matching on CDR3 protein sequence are summarized as one entry with the most common DNA and genes. The V and J calls here are based on TCRdb, not the publication. For this sample there are 200,000 to 250,000 distinct CDR3 sequences; 6% to 8% appear just once. The ten top clones hold 12% to 15% of the sample.

V and J lose 5 bases and 0 bases, and a span of 14 bases separates them. CDR1 SEHNR and CDR2 FQNEAQ were looked up in the germline V gene (reference sequence). The CDR3 contains 17 residues, cysteine and phenylalanine counted. The CDR3 DNA has 51 bases and is translated from base 1. Input material: blood, either unsorted or a sorted T cell fraction (not recorded which). This receptor chain uses TRBV7-9 and TRBJ2-6, with the D assignment possibly TRBD1 or TRBD2, given 5 matching bases for each. This TCR derives from a male donor with ankylosing spondylitis. The CDR3 in this case is CASSGTGTLSGANVLTF. The nucleotide sequence is given as TGTGCCAGCAGCGGAACCGGGACCCTCTCTGGGGCCAACGTCCTGACTTTC.